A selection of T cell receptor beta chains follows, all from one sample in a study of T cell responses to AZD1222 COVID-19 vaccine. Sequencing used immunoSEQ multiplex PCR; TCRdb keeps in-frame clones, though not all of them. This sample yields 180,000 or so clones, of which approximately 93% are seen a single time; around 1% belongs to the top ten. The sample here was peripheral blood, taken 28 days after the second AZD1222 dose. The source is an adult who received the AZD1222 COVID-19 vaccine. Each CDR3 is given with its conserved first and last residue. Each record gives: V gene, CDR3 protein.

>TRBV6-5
CASSYSWVETGNGYTF
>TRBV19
CASSIVGLVNEKLFF
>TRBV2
CASSETGVPYSTDTQYF
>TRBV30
CAWRRGTTEAFF
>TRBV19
CASTLEAVNYGYTF
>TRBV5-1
CASSTKGTGELFF
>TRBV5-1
CASSLSLNNEQFF
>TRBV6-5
CASGQGMNTEAFF
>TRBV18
CASSPTSGPYNEQFF
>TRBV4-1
CASSQPGQGRRDGYTF
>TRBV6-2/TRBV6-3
CASSSSRPTGELFF
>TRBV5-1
CASRGQGANYEQYF
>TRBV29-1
CSVGAGIYTEAFF
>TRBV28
CASSFQGSIGYTF
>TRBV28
CASSRQSYEQYF
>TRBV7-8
CASSLDRDGSEQYF
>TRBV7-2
CASSRQGPPGAYEQYF
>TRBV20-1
CSALGADTQYF
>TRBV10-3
CACSGRELYEQYF